This passage covers 12 T cell receptor beta chains from one sample sequenced in a study of T cell responses to AZD1222 COVID-19 vaccine. Only in-frame clones appear in the TCRdb table, and some are missing; sequencing was by immunoSEQ multiplex PCR. The profile covers about 86,000 clones, with around four fifths appearing a single time and around 20% taken by the ten largest. Sequences were derived from peripheral blood, sampled on day 0 of AZD1222 vaccination. The receptors shown here come from an adult in good health.

This clone was picked up a small number of times. The gene calls are TRBV7-9 and TRBJ2-7; 10 nucleotides match TRBD2. The CDR3 is 15 amino acids. V lost 7 bases, J lost 0 bases, and 6 bases stayed unmatched. CDR1 is SEHNR and CDR2 is FQNEAQ in the germline V gene (reference sequence). The CDR3 nucleotides are TGTGCCAGCAACGAAGCGGGAGGGCCCTCCTACGAGCAGTACTTC. This sequence encodes CASNEAGGPSYEQYF.

This chain uses TRBV28 with TRBJ2-7; D remains ambiguous. The length of the CDR3 is 11 residues. The germline V and J ends were trimmed by 6 bases and 3 bases, with 6 bases remaining between them. Germline V CDR1 and CDR2: MDHEN, SYDVKM. The CDR3 sequence is CASSRDYEQYF. In nucleotides, the CDR3 is TGTGCCAGCAGCAGAGACTACGAGCAGTACTTC.

This clone was seen more than once but under ten times. This CDR3 reads CASSRTSGSNEQFF. In DNA, the CDR3 is TGTGCCAGCAGTAGGACTAGCGGGAGCAATGAGCAGTTCTTC. This rearrangement joins TRBV27 to TRBJ2-1; 13 nucleotides match TRBD2. The CDR3 consists of 14 residues. CDR1 is MNHEY, CDR2 SMNVEV, per germline (reference sequence). Trimming at V came to 5 bases and at J to 6 bases, leaving 1 base not matched to a gene.

The genes are TRBV29-1 and TRBJ2-7; D remains unclear. The CDR3 is 12 residues long. Trimming left V 4 bases short and J 2 bases short, with 9 bases between. The germline V gene encodes CDR1 SQVTM and CDR2 ANQGSEA. The CDR3 coding sequence is TGCAGCGTTGCGGCGGAAACCTACGAGCAGTACTTC. This translates into CSVAAETYEQYF.

The chain has TRBV18 and TRBJ1-6; no clear D gene. The ends were cut back, 6 bases at V and 4 bases at J, with 13 bases in the middle. CDR3 length: 15 residues. Germline V gene sequence: CDR1 KGHSH, CDR2 LQKENI. CDR3 nucleotide sequence: TGTGCCAGCTCCCCGGAGCCGGGATATAATTCACCCCTCCACTTT. Translating gives CASSPEPGYNSPLHF.

The gene calls are TRBV6-6 and TRBJ2-1; 10 bases fit TRBD2. The V and J ends lost 0 bases and 8 bases, in that order; junction bases with no gene match: 7. Germline assignment: CDR1 MNHNY and CDR2 SVGAGI (reference sequence). This CDR3 region has 16 residues. CDR3 loop: CASSYSLGLAGDEQFF. For the CDR3, the DNA is TGTGCCAGCAGTTACTCCTTGGGTCTAGCGGGGGATGAGCAGTTCTTC.

The chain recombines TRBV19 with TRBJ1-5; D possibly corresponds to TRBD1 (6 bases). The CDR3 spans 15 residues. Germline CDR1 LNHDA, CDR2 SQIVND (reference sequence). Trimming took off 5 bases at V and 0 bases at J, with 11 bases between the two ends. In DNA form, the CDR3 reads TGTGCCAGTAGTTTTGACAGGTATAGCAATCAGCCCCAGCATTTT. Its protein product is CASSFDRYSNQPQHF.

The V gene is TRBV7-9, the J gene TRBJ2-1; 7 nucleotides agree with TRBD2. Germline V gives CDR1 SEHNR, CDR2 FQNEAQ (reference sequence). The CDR3 sequence is 14 residues long. The ends lost 6 bases at V and 3 bases at J; junction bases unmatched: 5. CDR3 residues: CASRASGGYNEQFF. The CDR3 nucleotides are TGTGCCAGCAGGGCTAGCGGAGGCTACAATGAGCAGTTCTTC.

The chain employs TRBV10-3 and TRBJ2-1, with no clear D. The V end was cut by 10 bases, the J end by 5 bases, with 18 bases between. The CDR3 is made up of 14 amino acids. CDR1 is ENHRY, CDR2 SYGVKD, per germline. The CDR3 DNA is TGTGCCACCATAGCTCCAGGATTAAACAATGAGCAGTTCTTC. Residues: CATIAPGLNNEQFF.

This clone was seen once. V is TRBV5-1 and J is TRBJ2-5; TRBD1 agrees at 10 bases. Germline assignment: CDR1 SGHRS and CDR2 YFSETQ. This CDR3 is built from 15 residues. V lost 7 bases and J lost 4; bases outside the gene matches: 10. Written as DNA, the CDR3 is TGCGCCAGCGGGCAGACAGGGGGCGCCGGAGAGACCCAGTACTTC. It specifies CASGQTGGAGETQYF.

The chain uses TRBV3-1 (or the pseudogene TRBV3-2) and TRBJ2-1, with D possibly TRBD2 on 7 matching bases. CDR3 size: 15 residues. The V end lost 2 bases, the J end lost 9 bases, and 17 bases lay between the germline ends. The V gene's germline CDR1 is LGHDT and CDR2 YNNKEL (reference sequence). CDR3 DNA sequence: TGTGCCAGCAGCCAAAGGGACTATCTAGGGGGTGAGCAGTTCTTC. Its protein is CASSQRDYLGGEQFF.

The chain is built from TRBV6-4 and TRBJ2-1; 10 positions match TRBD2. This CDR3 is built from 15 residues. Germline-derived CDR1 and CDR2 are MRHNA and SNTAGT. Trimming removed 5 bases from V and 6 bases from J; junction bases left unmatched: 7. The CDR3: CASSPLAGVGNEQFF. In DNA, the CDR3 is TGTGCCAGCAGTCCCCTAGCGGGAGTCGGCAATGAGCAGTTCTTC.